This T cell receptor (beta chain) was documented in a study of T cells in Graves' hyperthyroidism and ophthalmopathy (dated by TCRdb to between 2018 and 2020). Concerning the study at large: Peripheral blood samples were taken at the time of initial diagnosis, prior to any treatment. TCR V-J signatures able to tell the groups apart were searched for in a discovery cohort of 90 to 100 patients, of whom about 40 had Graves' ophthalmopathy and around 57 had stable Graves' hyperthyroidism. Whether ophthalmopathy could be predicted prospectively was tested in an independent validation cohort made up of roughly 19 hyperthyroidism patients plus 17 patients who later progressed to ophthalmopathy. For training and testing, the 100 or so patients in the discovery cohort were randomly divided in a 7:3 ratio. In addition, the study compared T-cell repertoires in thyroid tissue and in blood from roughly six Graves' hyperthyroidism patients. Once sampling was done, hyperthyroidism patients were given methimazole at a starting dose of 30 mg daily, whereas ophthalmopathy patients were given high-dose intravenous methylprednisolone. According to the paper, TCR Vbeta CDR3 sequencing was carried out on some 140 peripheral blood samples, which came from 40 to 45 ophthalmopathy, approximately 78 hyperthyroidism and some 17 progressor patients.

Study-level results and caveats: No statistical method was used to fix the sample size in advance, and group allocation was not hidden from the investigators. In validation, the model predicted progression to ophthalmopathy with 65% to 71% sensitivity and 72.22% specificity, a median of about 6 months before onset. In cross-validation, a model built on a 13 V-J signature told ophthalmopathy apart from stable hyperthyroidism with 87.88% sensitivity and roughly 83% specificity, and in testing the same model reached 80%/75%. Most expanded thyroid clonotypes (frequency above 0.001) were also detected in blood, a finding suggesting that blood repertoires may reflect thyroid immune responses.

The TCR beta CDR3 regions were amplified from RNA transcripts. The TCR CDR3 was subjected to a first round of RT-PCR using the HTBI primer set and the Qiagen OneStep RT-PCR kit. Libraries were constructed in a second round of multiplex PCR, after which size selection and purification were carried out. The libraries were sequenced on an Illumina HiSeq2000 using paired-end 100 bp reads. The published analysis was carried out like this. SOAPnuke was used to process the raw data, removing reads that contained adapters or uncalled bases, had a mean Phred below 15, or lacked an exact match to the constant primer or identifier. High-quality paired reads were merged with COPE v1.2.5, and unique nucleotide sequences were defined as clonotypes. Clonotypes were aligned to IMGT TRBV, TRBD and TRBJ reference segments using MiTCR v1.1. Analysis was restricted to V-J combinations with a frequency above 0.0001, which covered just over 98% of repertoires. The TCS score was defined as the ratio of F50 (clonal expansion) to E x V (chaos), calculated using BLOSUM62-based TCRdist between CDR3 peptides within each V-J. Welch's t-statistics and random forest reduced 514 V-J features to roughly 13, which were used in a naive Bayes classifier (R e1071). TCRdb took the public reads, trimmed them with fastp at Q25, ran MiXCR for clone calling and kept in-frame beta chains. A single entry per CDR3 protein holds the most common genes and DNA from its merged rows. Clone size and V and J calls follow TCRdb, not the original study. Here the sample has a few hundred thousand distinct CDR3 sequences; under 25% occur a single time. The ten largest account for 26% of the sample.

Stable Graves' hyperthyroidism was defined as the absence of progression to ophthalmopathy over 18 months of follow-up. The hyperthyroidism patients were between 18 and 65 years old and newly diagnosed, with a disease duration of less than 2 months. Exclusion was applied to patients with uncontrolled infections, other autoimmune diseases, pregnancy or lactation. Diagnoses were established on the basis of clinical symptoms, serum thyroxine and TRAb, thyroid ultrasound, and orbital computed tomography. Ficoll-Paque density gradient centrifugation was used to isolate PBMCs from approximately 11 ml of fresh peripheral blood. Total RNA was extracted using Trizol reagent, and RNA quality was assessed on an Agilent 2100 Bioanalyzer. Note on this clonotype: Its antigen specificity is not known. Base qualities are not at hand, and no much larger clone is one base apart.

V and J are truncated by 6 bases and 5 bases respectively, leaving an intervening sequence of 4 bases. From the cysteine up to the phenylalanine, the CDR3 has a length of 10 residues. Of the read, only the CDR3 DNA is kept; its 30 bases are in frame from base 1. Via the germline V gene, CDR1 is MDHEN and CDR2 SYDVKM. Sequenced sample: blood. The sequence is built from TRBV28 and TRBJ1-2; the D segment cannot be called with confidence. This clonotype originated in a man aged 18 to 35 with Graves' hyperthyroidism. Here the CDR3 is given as CASSKYGYTF. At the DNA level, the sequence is TGTGCCAGCAGCAAGTATGGCTACACCTTC.